Listed below are T cell receptor beta chains from one sample, sequenced in a study of T cell responses to AZD1222 COVID-19 vaccine. Using immunoSEQ multiplex PCR, the repertoire was profiled, and TCRdb retains in-frame clones only, with some absent. Altogether around 100,000 clones are present, roughly 88% being singletons, with the ten largest covering 20% to 25%. Source: peripheral blood, taken on day 0 of AZD1222 vaccination. The source is an adult in good health. Each CDR3 is given with its conserved first and last residue. Each record gives: clone size, J gene, V gene, D gene, CDR3 DNA, CDR3 protein. The D gene is left open where the match is weak. The listing skips clone size in some rows; elsewhere it reads once, few, many or a size class.

clone size: .; J gene: TRBJ1-2; V gene: TRBV14; D gene: .; CDR3 DNA: TGTGCCAGCAGCCAAGATAGGGGCTGGTATGGCTACACCTTC; CDR3 protein: CASSQDRGWYGYTF
clone size: .; J gene: TRBJ1-1; V gene: TRBV7-9; D gene: .; CDR3 DNA: TGTGCCAGCAGCTCGGGCCTTGGGAACACTGAAGCTTTCTTT; CDR3 protein: CASSSGLGNTEAFF
clone size: once; J gene: TRBJ1-2; V gene: TRBV7-9; D gene: .; CDR3 DNA: TGTGCCAGCAGCCCAGTGGGTAACTATGGCTACACCTTC; CDR3 protein: CASSPVGNYGYTF
clone size: .; J gene: TRBJ2-1; V gene: TRBV7-8; D gene: .; CDR3 DNA: TGTGCCAGCAGCTTCAAATACCCGGGGGCCTACAATGAGCAGTTCTTC; CDR3 protein: CASSFKYPGAYNEQFF
clone size: .; J gene: TRBJ1-5; V gene: TRBV6-5; D gene: TRBD1; CDR3 DNA: TGTGCCAGCAGGGACAGGGGGGATCAGCCCCAGCATTTT; CDR3 protein: CASRDRGDQPQHF
clone size: .; J gene: TRBJ1-1; V gene: TRBV3-1/TRBV3-2; D gene: TRBD1; CDR3 DNA: TGTGCCAGCAGCTTAGCAGGGGGCGAGGCTTTCTTT; CDR3 protein: CASSLAGGEAFF
clone size: .; J gene: TRBJ2-5; V gene: TRBV19; D gene: TRBD1; CDR3 DNA: TGTGCCAGTAGTATAGTTGGGTCCAGGGGGCGAGAGACCCAGTACTTC; CDR3 protein: CASSIVGSRGRETQYF
clone size: once; J gene: TRBJ2-3; V gene: TRBV3-1/TRBV3-2; D gene: .; CDR3 DNA: TGTGCCAGTCGTCGGGGGACAGTTATCACAGATACGCAGTATTTT; CDR3 protein: CASRRGTVITDTQYF
clone size: .; J gene: TRBJ1-2; V gene: TRBV7-9; D gene: TRBD1; CDR3 DNA: TGTGCCAGCAGCTTAGGGATGGGACAGGGCGACTATGGCTACACCTTC; CDR3 protein: CASSLGMGQGDYGYTF
clone size: .; J gene: TRBJ1-3; V gene: TRBV5-1; D gene: .; CDR3 DNA: TGCGCCAGCAGCTTGGACCCGTCGGGGTCTGGAAACACCATATATTTT; CDR3 protein: CASSLDPSGSGNTIYF
clone size: .; J gene: TRBJ1-1; V gene: TRBV19; D gene: .; CDR3 DNA: TGTGCCAGTAGTCTGGGAAAGTCCGGCACTGAAGCTTTCTTT; CDR3 protein: CASSLGKSGTEAFF
clone size: once; J gene: TRBJ2-1; V gene: TRBV3-1/TRBV3-2; D gene: .; CDR3 DNA: TGTGCCAGCAGCCAACTAGGAGGGGCCGGGGAAGAGCAGTTCTTC; CDR3 protein: CASSQLGGAGEEQFF
clone size: .; J gene: TRBJ1-1; V gene: TRBV6-1; D gene: .; CDR3 DNA: TGTGCCAGCAGTGAAAGCGGGGCAGGGACAGCTTTCTTT; CDR3 protein: CASSESGAGTAFF
clone size: .; J gene: TRBJ2-2; V gene: TRBV19; D gene: .; CDR3 DNA: TGTGCCAGTATAAGGCCCTCCCCCTGGACCGGGGAGCTGTTTTTT; CDR3 protein: CASIRPSPWTGELFF
clone size: few; J gene: TRBJ1-1; V gene: TRBV19; D gene: TRBD1; CDR3 DNA: TGTGCCAGTAAAGGACAGGGGGCTTACACTGAAGCTTTCTTT; CDR3 protein: CASKGQGAYTEAFF
clone size: .; J gene: TRBJ2-2; V gene: TRBV9; D gene: .; CDR3 DNA: TGTGCCAGCAGCCTCCTCCTGACCGGGGAGCTGTTTTTT; CDR3 protein: CASSLLLTGELFF
clone size: .; J gene: TRBJ1-3; V gene: TRBV30; D gene: TRBD1; CDR3 DNA: TGTGCCGGAAAAAGGACAGGGGGAGGAAACACCATATATTTT; CDR3 protein: CAGKRTGGGNTIYF
clone size: .; J gene: TRBJ1-1; V gene: TRBV3-1/TRBV3-2; D gene: TRBD1; CDR3 DNA: TGTGCCAGCAGCCAATTTGGGACAGGGATGAACACTGAAGCTTTCTTT; CDR3 protein: CASSQFGTGMNTEAFF
clone size: once; J gene: TRBJ2-1; V gene: TRBV7-2; D gene: .; CDR3 DNA: TGTGCCAGCAGCTTGGGATTGCGAGTTGAGCAGTTCTTC; CDR3 protein: CASSLGLRVEQFF
clone size: .; J gene: TRBJ1-2; V gene: TRBV5-1; D gene: TRBD1; CDR3 DNA: TGCGCCAGCAGCCCCGGGGGACAGGGGGCCCCAGGCTTCTTC; CDR3 protein: CASSPGGQGAPGFF
clone size: once; J gene: TRBJ1-2; V gene: TRBV3-1/TRBV3-2; D gene: TRBD1; CDR3 DNA: TGTGCCAGCAGCTACAGGGGGCCCTATGGCTACACCTTC; CDR3 protein: CASSYRGPYGYTF
clone size: .; J gene: TRBJ1-3; V gene: TRBV13; D gene: TRBD1; CDR3 DNA: TGTGCCAGCAGCTTAGGTGGACAGGGCTTAGGAAACACCATATATTTT; CDR3 protein: CASSLGGQGLGNTIYF
clone size: .; J gene: TRBJ2-1; V gene: TRBV4-1; D gene: .; CDR3 DNA: TGCGCCAGCAGCCAAGAGAATTTGGTGAGGGGACAGTTCTTC; CDR3 protein: CASSQENLVRGQFF
clone size: .; J gene: TRBJ2-6; V gene: TRBV6-2/TRBV6-3; D gene: TRBD2; CDR3 DNA: TGTGCCAGCAGTTACTTAAAACCCCGACTAGCGGGGCTTCCTGGGGCCAACGTCCTGACTTTC; CDR3 protein: CASSYLKPRLAGLPGANVLTF
clone size: .; J gene: TRBJ1-3; V gene: TRBV14; D gene: .; CDR3 DNA: TGTGCCAGCAGCCAGACAGCGGGGATAGGGCTCTCTGGAAACACCATATATTTT; CDR3 protein: CASSQTAGIGLSGNTIYF
clone size: .; J gene: TRBJ2-1; V gene: TRBV6-4; D gene: .; CDR3 DNA: TGTGCCAGCAGTGGTCTAGCCGGCAATGAGCAGTTCTTC; CDR3 protein: CASSGLAGNEQFF
clone size: .; J gene: TRBJ2-2; V gene: TRBV11-1; D gene: TRBD1; CDR3 DNA: TGTGCCAGCAGCCGCTGGGACAGCCCGAACACCGGGGAGCTGTTTTTT; CDR3 protein: CASSRWDSPNTGELFF
clone size: .; J gene: TRBJ1-1; V gene: TRBV6-5; D gene: .; CDR3 DNA: TGTGCCAGCAGTTACTCCACAGCGACTGAAGCTTTCTTT; CDR3 protein: CASSYSTATEAFF
clone size: .; J gene: TRBJ1-2; V gene: TRBV4-1; D gene: .; CDR3 DNA: TGCGCCAGCAGCCAAGAATCCCAGCCTATTTTTGGCTACACCTTC; CDR3 protein: CASSQESQPIFGYTF
clone size: .; J gene: TRBJ1-5; V gene: TRBV7-2; D gene: .; CDR3 DNA: TGTGCCAGCAGCGAACAGGGACGGAATCAGCCCCAGCATTTT; CDR3 protein: CASSEQGRNQPQHF
clone size: .; J gene: TRBJ2-7; V gene: TRBV9; D gene: TRBD1; CDR3 DNA: TGTGCCAGCAGCGAGGGAGGGGGGACAGGGGACGAGCAGTACTTC; CDR3 protein: CASSEGGGTGDEQYF
clone size: few; J gene: TRBJ1-2; V gene: TRBV27; D gene: TRBD1; CDR3 DNA: TGTGCCAGCAGTCAAGGGACAGGGGGCGGGTATGGCTACACCTTC; CDR3 protein: CASSQGTGGGYGYTF
clone size: .; J gene: TRBJ1-1; V gene: TRBV5-4; D gene: TRBD1; CDR3 DNA: TGTGCCAGCAGCTTTGGGGACAGGAACACTGAAGCTTTCTTT; CDR3 protein: CASSFGDRNTEAFF
clone size: once; J gene: TRBJ2-3; V gene: TRBV11-2; D gene: TRBD2; CDR3 DNA: TGTGCCAGCAGCTTAGACGGGGGGGCTCGGGATACGCAGTATTTT; CDR3 protein: CASSLDGGARDTQYF
clone size: .; J gene: TRBJ1-1; V gene: TRBV9; D gene: .; CDR3 DNA: TGTGCCAGCAGCGTAGATATCACTACAGGGAAGAACACTGAAGCTTTCTTT; CDR3 protein: CASSVDITTGKNTEAFF
clone size: .; J gene: TRBJ2-1; V gene: TRBV7-6; D gene: .; CDR3 DNA: TGTGCCAGCAGCTTTACGACGAGCTACAATGAGCAGTTCTTC; CDR3 protein: CASSFTTSYNEQFF
clone size: few; J gene: TRBJ2-7; V gene: TRBV6-5; D gene: .; CDR3 DNA: TGTGCCAGCAGTTATCGGACAGGAGGGAAATACGAGCAGTACTTC; CDR3 protein: CASSYRTGGKYEQYF